This T cell receptor beta chain stems from a study of blood T cell repertoires in COVID-19. The germline gives CDR1 GTSNPN, CDR2 SVGIG (reference sequence). This CDR3 contains 14 residues. Trimming stripped 5 bases from V and 5 bases from J, with 19 bases between. In the source study's methods: Cell counts per sample came from amplifying reference gene primers. Sequencing used immunoSEQ multiplex PCR; TCRdb keeps in-frame clones, though not all of them. That table supplies the V and J calls and clone size; D and trimming were determined from the DNA. Among 110,000 to 150,000 clones listed, about 88% were seen once.

The sequence was collected from a human donor in a cohort sampled during active COVID-19. The sequencing input was peripheral blood. The rearrangement links TRBV30 to TRBJ2-7; no firm D call. CDR3: CAWSYLEARDEQYF. In DNA, the CDR3 is TGTGCCTGGTCCTATCTAGAGGCACGCGACGAGCAGTACTTC.